This entry concerns a single TCR beta chain. In the original analysis: Reference gene primer amplification in the assay estimated nucleated cell counts. Produced via immunoSEQ multiplex PCR; TCRdb's table is partial and in-frame only. V and J calls and clone size are copied from that table; D and trimming were computed from the DNA. The profile shows 200,000 to 250,000 clones, roughly 90% of them singletons. This sample was included in a study of blood T cell repertoires in COVID-19. About the study: Acute-phase and convalescent COVID-19 samples originated in the United States, Italy and Spain.

Individuals drawn from about 26 US areas were about 18 to 90 years old. In assigning cohorts, the study relied on participant-reported clinical history. The clonotype comes from a man aged 18-30 years with acute COVID-19. The specimen was PBMCs or T cells enriched from blood (not recorded which).

The CDR3 DNA follows: TGTGCCAGCAGCTCCCAAGCGGGGAGCTCCTACAATGAGCAGTTCTTC. Its protein is CASSSQAGSSYNEQFF. The chain has TRBV11-2 and TRBJ2-1, with TRBD2 identical over 7 bases. CDR1 and CDR2 (germline): SGHAT, FQNNGV. Trimming cost V 4 bases and J 0 bases; bases outside gene matches: 6. The CDR3 is 16 residues long.